This TCR beta chain comes out of a study of blood T cell repertoires in COVID-19. About the research overall: The United States, Italy and Spain provided the acute and convalescent COVID-19 samples. PBMCs, B-cell-depleted T cells, or T cells were the source of the cDNA or gDNA that made up the material.

CDR3 length: 14 residues. Per germline, CDR1 SGHTA and CDR2 FQGNSA. V shed 5 bases and J shed 3 bases, with 11 bases lying between them. Original data processing: Estimation of nucleated cell counts was performed using reference gene primer amplification. The data were produced by immunoSEQ multiplex PCR, yet TCRdb's version contains in-frame clones alone and is incomplete. Clone size and the V and J calls come from that table; the DNA yielded D and trimming. The sample shows roughly 140,000 clones, approximately 81% of them seen only once. This clone was observed a few times. The V call is TRBV7-2, the J call TRBJ1-5; D gene uncertain. The sequenced material came from peripheral blood. This clonotype was sampled from a human donor in a cohort sampled during active COVID-19. This chain's CDR3 is CASSEQTLNQPQHF. The CDR3 DNA sequence: TGTGCCAGCAGCGAGCAGACACTCAATCAGCCCCAGCATTTT. Filled out from reference TRBV7-2 and TRBJ1-5, the complete variable domain reads GAGVSQSPSNKVTEKGKDVELRCDPISGHTALYWYRQSLGQGLEFLIYFQGNSAPDKSGLPSDRFSAERTGGSVSTLTIQRTQQEDSAVYLCASSEQTLNQPQHFGDGTRLSIL.